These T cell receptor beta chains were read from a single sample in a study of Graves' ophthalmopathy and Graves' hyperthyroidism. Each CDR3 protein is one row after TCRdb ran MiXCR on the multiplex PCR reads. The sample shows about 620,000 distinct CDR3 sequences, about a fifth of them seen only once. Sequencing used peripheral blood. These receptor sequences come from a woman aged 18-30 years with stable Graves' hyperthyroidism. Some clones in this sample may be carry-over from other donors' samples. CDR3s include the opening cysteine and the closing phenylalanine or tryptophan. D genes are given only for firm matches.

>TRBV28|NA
CASSWHRAAYEQYF
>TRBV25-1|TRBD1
CASSESTDRVSEQYF
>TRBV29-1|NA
CSVELGSSGNTIYF
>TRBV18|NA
CASSFSLPPKNIQYF
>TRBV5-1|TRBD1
CASSGPGQRNTGELFF
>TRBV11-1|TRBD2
CASSSGLLPYEQYF
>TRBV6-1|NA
CASSDLSVQGNYGYTF
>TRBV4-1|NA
CASSQDEAGLAKNIQYF
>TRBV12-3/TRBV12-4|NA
CASSGTRQAANYGYTF
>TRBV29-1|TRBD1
CSVTHRGSGGGNTEAFF